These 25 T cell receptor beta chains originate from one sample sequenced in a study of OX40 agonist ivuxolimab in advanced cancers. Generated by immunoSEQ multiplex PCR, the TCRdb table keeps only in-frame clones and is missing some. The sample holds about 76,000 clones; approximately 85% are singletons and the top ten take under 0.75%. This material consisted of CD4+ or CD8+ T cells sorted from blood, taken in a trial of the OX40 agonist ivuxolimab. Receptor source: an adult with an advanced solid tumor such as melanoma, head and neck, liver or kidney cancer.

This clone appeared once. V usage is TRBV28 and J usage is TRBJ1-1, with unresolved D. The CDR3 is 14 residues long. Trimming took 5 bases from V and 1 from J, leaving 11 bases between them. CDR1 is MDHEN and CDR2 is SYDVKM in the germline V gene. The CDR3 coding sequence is TGTGCCAGCAGTCAACAGACACAGAACACTGAAGCTTTCTTT. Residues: CASSQQTQNTEAFF.

Written as DNA, the CDR3 is TGTGCCAGCAGTGAAGGTCAGCCCCAGCATTTT. Translated, it gives CASSEGQPQHF. This chain joins TRBV6-1 and TRBJ1-5; D uncertain. Germline V CDR1 and CDR2: MNHNS, SASEGT. V lost 1 base and J 6 bases, leaving 1 base between the germline ends. CDR3 size: 11 residues.

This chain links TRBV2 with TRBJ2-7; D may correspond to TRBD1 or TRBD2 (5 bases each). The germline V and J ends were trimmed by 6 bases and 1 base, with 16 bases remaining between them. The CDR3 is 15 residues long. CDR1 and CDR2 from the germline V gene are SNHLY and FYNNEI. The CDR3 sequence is CASSQGRPNSYEQYF. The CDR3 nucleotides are TGTGCCAGCAGCCAGGGACGGCCGAATTCCTACGAGCAGTACTTC.

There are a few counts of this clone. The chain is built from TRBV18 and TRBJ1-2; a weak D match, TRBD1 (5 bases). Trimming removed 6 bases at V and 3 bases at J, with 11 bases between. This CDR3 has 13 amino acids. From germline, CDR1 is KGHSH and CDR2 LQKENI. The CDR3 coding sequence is TGTGCCAGCTCGGCGGGGCCCGACTATGGCTACACCTTC. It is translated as CASSAGPDYGYTF.

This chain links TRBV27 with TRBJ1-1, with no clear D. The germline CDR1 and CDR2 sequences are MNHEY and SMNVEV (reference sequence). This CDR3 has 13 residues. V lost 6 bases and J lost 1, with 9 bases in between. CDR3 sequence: CASRNFRNTEAFF. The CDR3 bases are TGTGCCAGCAGGAACTTTCGGAACACTGAAGCTTTCTTT.

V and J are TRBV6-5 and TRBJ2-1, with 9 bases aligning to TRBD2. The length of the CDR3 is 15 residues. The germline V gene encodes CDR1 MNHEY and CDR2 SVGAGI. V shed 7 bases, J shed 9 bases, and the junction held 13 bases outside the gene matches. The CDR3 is CASKRDLSGGGEQFF. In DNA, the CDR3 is TGTGCCAGCAAAAGGGATCTTAGCGGGGGCGGTGAGCAGTTCTTC.

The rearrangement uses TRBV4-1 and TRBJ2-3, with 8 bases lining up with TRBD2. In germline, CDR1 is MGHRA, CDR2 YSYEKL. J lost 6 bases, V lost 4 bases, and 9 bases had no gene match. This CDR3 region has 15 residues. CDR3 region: CASSRTGTSEDTQYF. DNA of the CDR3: TGCGCCAGCAGCCGTACCGGGACTAGTGAGGATACGCAGTATTTT.

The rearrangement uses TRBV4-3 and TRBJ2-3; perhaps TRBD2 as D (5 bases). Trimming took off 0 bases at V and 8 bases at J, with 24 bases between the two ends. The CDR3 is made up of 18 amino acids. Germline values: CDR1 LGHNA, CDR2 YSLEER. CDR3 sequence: CASSQDPARVLAHGTQYF. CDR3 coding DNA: TGCGCCAGCAGCCAAGATCCCGCCCGGGTGCTAGCACATGGTACGCAGTATTTT.

Here the CDR3 DNA reads TGTGCCAGCAGCCAGGGGGGCCCTAATGAAAAACTGTTTTTT. Its protein product is CASSQGGPNEKLFF. The chain recombines TRBV11-2 with TRBJ1-4, with 7 bases matching TRBD1. CDR1 is SGHAT, CDR2 FQNNGV, per germline. Trimming removed 5 bases from V and 3 bases from J; junction bases left unmatched: 3. The CDR3 runs 14 residues.

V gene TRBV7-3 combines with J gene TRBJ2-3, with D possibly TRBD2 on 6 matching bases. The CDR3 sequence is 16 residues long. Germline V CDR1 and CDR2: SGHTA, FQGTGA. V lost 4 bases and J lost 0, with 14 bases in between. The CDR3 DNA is TGTGCCAGCAGCTCTTCTAGCGTAGGTAGCACAGATACGCAGTATTTT. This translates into CASSSSSVGSTDTQYF.

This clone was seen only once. The CDR3 region is CASSSQRGSSFDNQPQHF. CDR3 nucleotides: TGTGCCAGCAGCTCCCAGAGGGGTTCATCCTTTGACAATCAGCCCCAGCATTTT. This chain uses TRBV7-9 with TRBJ1-5; D perhaps matches TRBD1 (5 bases). Germline CDR1 SEHNR, CDR2 FQNEAQ (reference sequence). The CDR3 has 18 amino acids. The V end lost 4 bases, the J end lost 3 bases, and 22 bases lay between the germline ends.

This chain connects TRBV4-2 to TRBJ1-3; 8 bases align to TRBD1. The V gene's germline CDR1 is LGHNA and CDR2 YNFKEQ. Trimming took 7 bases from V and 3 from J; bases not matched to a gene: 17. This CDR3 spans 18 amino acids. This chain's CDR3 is CASNSPAGQGGYGNTIYF. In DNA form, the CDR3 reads TGTGCCAGCAACTCTCCCGCCGGACAGGGAGGGTATGGAAACACCATATATTTT.

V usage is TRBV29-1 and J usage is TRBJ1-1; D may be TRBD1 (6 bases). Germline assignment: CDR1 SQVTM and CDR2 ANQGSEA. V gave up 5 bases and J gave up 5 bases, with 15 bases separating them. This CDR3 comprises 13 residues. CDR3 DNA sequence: TGCAGCGTTTCGGGACACCCGAAAACTGAAGCTTTCTTT. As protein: CSVSGHPKTEAFF. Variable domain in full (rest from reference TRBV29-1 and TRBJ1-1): SAVISQKPSRDICQRGTSLTIQCQVDSQVTMMFWYRQQPGQSLTLIATANQGSEATYESGFVIDKFPISRPNLTFSTLTVSNMSPEDSSIYLCSVSGHPKTEAFFGQGTRLTVV.

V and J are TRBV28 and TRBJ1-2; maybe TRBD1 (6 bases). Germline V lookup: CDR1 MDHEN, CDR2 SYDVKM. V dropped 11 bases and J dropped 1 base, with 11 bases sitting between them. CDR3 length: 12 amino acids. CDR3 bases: TGTGCCGGGGGAGGGGGTAACTATGGCTACACCTTC. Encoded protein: CAGGGGNYGYTF.

CDR3 sequence (DNA): TGCGCCAGCAGCTTGGCCGAGGGGGGATGGGGCGAGCAGTACTTC. Protein sequence: CASSLAEGGWGEQYF. The gene calls are TRBV5-1 and TRBJ2-7; D assignment may be TRBD1 or TRBD2 (6 bases each). Germline V CDR1 and CDR2: SGHRS, YFSETQ. V lost 0 bases, J lost 6 bases, and 16 bases lay in between. The CDR3 loop spans 15 amino acids.

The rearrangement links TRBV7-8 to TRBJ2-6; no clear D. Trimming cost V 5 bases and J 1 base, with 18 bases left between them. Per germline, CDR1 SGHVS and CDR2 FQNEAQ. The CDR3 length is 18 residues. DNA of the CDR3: TGTGCCAGCAGCGTCACCCGACTGGGATTGTCTGGGGCCAACGTCCTGACTTTC. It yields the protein CASSVTRLGLSGANVLTF.

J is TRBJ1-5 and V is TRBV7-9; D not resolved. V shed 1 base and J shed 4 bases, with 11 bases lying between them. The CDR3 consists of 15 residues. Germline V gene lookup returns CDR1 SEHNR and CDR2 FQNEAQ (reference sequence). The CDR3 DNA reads TGTGCCAGCAGCTTAGGTGGCCCTACTAATCAGCCCCAGCATTTT. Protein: CASSLGGPTNQPQHF.

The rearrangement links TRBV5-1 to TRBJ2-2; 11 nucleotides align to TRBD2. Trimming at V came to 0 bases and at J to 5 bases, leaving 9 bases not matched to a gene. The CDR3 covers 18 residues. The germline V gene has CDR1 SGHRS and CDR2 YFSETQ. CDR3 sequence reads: CASSLGGASGGQTGELFF. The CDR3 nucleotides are TGCGCCAGCAGCTTGGGAGGCGCTAGCGGGGGGCAGACCGGGGAGCTGTTTTTT.

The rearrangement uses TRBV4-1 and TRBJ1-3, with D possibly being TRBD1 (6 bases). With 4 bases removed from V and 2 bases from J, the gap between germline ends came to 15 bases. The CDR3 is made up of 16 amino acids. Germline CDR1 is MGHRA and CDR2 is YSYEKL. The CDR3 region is CASSPQSGDTGNTIYF. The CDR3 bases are TGCGCCAGCAGCCCCCAGTCGGGGGACACTGGAAACACCATATATTTT.

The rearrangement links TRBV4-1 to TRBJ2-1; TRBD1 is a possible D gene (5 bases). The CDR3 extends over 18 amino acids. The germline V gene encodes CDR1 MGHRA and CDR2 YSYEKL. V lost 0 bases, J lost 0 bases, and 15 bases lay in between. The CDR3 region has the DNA TGCGCCAGCAGCCAAGATCTATTGGGGCAGTTCTCCTACAATGAGCAGTTCTTC. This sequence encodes CASSQDLLGQFSYNEQFF.

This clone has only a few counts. The CDR3 DNA is TGTGCCAGCAGTCCACCGGGACAGGACTATGGCTACACCTTC. It yields the protein CASSPPGQDYGYTF. The chain links TRBV7-9 to TRBJ1-2; 8 bases fit TRBD1. The CDR3 covers 14 residues. V shed 6 bases, J shed 3 bases, and the junction held 6 bases outside the gene matches. Germline V gene data show CDR1 as SEHNR and CDR2 as FQNEAQ (reference sequence).

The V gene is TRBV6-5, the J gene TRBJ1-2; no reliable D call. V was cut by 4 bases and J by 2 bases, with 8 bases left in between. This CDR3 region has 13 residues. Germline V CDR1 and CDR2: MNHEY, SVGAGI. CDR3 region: CASSLPGNYGYTF. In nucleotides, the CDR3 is TGTGCCAGCAGTTTGCCCGGGAACTATGGCTACACCTTC.

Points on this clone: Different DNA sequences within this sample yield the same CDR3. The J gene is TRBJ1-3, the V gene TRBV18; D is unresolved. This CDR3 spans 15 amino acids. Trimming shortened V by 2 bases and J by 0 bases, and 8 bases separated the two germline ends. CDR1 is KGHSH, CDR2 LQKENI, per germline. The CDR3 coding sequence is TGTGCCAGCTCACCAACCGATGACTCTGGAAACACCATATATTTT. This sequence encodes CASSPTDDSGNTIYF.

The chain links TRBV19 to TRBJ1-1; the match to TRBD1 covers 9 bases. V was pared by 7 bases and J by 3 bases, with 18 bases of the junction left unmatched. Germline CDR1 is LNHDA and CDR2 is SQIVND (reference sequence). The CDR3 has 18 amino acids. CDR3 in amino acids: CASTRQGTGLRWDTEAFF. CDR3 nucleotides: TGTGCCAGTACCAGACAAGGGACAGGGCTAAGGTGGGACACTGAAGCTTTCTTT.

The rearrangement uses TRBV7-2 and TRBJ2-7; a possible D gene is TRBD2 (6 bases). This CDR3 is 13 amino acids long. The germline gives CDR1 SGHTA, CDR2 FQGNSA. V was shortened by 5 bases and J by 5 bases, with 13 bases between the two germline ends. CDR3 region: CASSPGARNEQYF. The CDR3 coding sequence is TGTGCCAGCAGCCCGGGAGCCCGAAACGAGCAGTACTTC. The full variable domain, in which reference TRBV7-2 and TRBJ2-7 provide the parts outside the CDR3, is GAGVSQSPSNKVTEKGKDVELRCDPISGHTALYWYRQSLGQGLEFLIYFQGNSAPDKSGLPSDRFSAERTGGSVSTLTIQRTQQEDSAVYLCASSPGARNEQYFGPGTRLTVT.